The T cell receptor (beta chain) under discussion was sequenced for a study of CD8 T cells in ankylosing spondylitis. A note on this clonotype: The antigen is not known.

A single record per CDR3 protein comes from TCRdb applying MiXCR to the 5' RACE reads. The data contain 200,000 to 250,000 distinct CDR3 sequences, around 8% of them singletons. Study results and caveats: A motif in TCR beta, a set of fewer than ten highly homologous variants, appeared characteristic of ankylosing spondylitis blood.

The CDR3 sequence is 15 residues long. CDR1 is SGHTA, CDR2 FQGNSA, per germline. Trimming pared 1 base from V and 11 bases from J, leaving 15 bases between. Sequenced material: blood, either unsorted or a sorted T cell fraction (not recorded which). The chain links TRBV7-2 to TRBJ2-6, with D unresolved. This receptor was taken from a female donor with ankylosing spondylitis or in good health (not recorded which). The CDR3: CASSLVVGRTDVLTF. In DNA form, the CDR3 reads TGTGCCAGCAGCTTAGTAGTGGGTCGGACCGACGTCCTGACTTTC.